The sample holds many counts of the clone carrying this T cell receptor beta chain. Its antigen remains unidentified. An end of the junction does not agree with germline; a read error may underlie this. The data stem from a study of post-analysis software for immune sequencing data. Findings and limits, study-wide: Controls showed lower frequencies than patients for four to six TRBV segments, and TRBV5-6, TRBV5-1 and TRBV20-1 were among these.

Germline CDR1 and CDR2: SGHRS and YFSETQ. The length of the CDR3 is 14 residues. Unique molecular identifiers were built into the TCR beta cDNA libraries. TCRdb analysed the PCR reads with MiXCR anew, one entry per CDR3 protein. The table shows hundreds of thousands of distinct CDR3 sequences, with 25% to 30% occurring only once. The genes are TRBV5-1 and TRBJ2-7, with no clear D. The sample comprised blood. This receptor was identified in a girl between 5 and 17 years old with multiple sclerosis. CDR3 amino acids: CASSLVPGSNEQYF. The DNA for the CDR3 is TGCGCCAGCAGCTTGGTTCCGGGCTCCAACGAGCAGTACTTC. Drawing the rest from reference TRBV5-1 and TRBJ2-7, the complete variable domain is KAGVTQTPRYLIKTRGQQVTLSCSPISGHRSVSWYQQTPGQGLQFLFEYFSETQRNKGNFPGRFSGRQFSNSRSEMNVSTLELGDSALYLCASSLVPGSNEQYFGPGTRLTVT.